This TCR beta chain was captured in a study of blood T cell repertoires in COVID-19. Study overall: In each case, the material was cDNA or gDNA derived from T cells, B-cell-depleted T cells, or PBMCs.

CDR1 and CDR2 (germline): SGHVS, FNYEAQ. This CDR3 has 16 amino acids. V lost 2 bases, J lost 6 bases, and 17 bases lay in between. Assay used: immunoSEQ multiplex PCR; TCRdb lists only in-frame clones, some missing. Here the sample spans roughly 250,000 clones, roughly 90% being singletons. This TCR derives from a man aged 35 to 55 who had recovered from COVID-19. The material sequenced was PBMCs or T cells enriched from blood (not recorded which). The V and J genes are TRBV7-6 and TRBJ2-1, with a possible D match to TRBD2 (6 bases). CDR3 bases: TGTGCCAGCAGCTTACTTATCGGGAGAGCACCCAATGAGCAGTTCTTC. It is translated as CASSLLIGRAPNEQFF.